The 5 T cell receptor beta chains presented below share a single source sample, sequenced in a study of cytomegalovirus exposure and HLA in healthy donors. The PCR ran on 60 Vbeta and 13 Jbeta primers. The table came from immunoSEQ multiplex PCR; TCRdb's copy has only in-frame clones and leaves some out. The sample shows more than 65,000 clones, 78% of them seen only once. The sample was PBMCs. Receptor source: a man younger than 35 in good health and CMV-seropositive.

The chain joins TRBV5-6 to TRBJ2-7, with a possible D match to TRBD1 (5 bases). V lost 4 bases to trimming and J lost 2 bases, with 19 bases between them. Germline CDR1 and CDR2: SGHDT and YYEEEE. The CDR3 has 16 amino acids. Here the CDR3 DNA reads TGTGCCAGCAGCAACCCCAGTGGGGCGGTAACCTACGAGCAGTACTTC. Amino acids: CASSNPSGAVTYEQYF.

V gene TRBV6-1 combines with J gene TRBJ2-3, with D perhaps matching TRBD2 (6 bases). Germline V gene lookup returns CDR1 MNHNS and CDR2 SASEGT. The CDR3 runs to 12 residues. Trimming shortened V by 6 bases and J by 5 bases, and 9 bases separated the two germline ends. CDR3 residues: CASRAGGDTQYF. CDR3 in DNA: TGTGCCAGCAGAGCGGGTGGAGATACGCAGTATTTT.

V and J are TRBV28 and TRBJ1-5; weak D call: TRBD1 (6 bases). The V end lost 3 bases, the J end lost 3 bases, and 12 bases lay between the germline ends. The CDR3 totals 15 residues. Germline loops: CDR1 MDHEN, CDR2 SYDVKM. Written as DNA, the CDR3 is TGTGCCAGCAGTTTCCTCGGACAGTTCAATCAGCCCCAGCATTTT. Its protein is CASSFLGQFNQPQHF.

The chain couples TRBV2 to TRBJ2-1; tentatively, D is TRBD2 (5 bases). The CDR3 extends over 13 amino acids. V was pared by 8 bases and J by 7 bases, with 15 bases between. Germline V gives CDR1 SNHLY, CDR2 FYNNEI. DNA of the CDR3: TGTGCCAGCGAGGGCTCCCCGCCAAATGAGCAGTTCTTC. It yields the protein CASEGSPPNEQFF.

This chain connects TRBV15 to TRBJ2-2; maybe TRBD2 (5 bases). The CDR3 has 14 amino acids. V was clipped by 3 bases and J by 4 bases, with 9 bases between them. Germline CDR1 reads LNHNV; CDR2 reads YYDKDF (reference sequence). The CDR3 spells CATSREDGTGELFF. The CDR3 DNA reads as TGTGCCACCAGCAGGGAGGACGGCACCGGGGAGCTGTTTTTT.